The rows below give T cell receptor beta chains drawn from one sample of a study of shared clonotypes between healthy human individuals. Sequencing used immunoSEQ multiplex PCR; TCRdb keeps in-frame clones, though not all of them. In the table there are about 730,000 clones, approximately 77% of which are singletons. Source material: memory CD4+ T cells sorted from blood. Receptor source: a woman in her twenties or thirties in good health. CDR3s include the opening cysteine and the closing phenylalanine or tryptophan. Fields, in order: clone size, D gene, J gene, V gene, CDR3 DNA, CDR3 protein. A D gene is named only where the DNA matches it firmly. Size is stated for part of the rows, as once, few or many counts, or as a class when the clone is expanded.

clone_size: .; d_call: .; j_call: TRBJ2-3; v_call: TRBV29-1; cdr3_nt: TGCAGCGTTGACAACGGCACAGATACGCAGTATTTT; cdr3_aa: CSVDNGTDTQYF
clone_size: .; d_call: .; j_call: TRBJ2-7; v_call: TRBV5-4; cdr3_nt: TGTGCCAGCAGCTCGGACTTCAGGGGAGCCTACGAGCAGTACTTC; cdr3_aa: CASSSDFRGAYEQYF
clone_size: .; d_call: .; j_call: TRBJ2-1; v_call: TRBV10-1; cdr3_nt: TGCGCCAGCAGTGAGTCTTGGGATGGTGAGCAGTTCTTC; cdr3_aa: CASSESWDGEQFF
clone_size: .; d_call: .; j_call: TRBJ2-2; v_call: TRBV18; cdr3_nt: TGTGCCAGCTCACCAGCGGGACCCACCGGGGAGCTGTTTTTT; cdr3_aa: CASSPAGPTGELFF
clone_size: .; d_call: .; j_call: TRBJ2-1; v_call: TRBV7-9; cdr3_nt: TGTGCCATCAGGCGGGACCTTAAGGATGAGCAGTTCTTC; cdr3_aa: CAIRRDLKDEQFF
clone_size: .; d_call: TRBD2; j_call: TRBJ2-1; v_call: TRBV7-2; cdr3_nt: TGTGCCAGCAGCTTAGCTCAAGCGGGAATGTCCTACAATGAGCAGTTCTTC; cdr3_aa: CASSLAQAGMSYNEQFF
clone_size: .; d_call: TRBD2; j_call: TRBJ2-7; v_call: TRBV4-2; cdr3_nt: TGTGCCAGCAGCCAAGCCGGGACTAGCGGTGCCTCCTACGAGCAGTACTTC; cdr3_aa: CASSQAGTSGASYEQYF
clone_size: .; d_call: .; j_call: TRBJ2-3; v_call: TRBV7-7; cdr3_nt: TGTGCCAGCAGCTTAAGAACTAGGGATACGCAGTATTTT; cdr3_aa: CASSLRTRDTQYF
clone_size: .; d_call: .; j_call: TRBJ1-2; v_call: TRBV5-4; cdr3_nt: TGTGCCAGCAGCTTGGATGTGGATGGCTACACCTTC; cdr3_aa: CASSLDVDGYTF
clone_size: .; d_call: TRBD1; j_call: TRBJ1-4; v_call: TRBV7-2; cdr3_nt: TGTGCCAGCAAGGACAGGGGGGGGAGCGAAAAACTGTTTTTT; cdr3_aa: CASKDRGGSEKLFF
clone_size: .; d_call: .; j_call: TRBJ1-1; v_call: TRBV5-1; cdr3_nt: TGCGCCAGCAGCTTGGTCTTCAGGGGAGGTGACACTGAAGCTTTCTTT; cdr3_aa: CASSLVFRGGDTEAFF
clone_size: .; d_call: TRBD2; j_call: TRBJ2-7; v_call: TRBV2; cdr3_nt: TGTGCCAGCAGACCCCTGGCTAGCGGAGCCTACGAGCAGTACTTC; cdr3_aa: CASRPLASGAYEQYF
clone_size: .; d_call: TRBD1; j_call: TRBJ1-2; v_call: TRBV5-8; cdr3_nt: TGTGCCAGCAGCCTAGGGACAGGCTATGGCTACACCTTC; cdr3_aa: CASSLGTGYGYTF
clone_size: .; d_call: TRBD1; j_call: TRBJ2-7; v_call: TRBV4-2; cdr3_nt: TGTGCCAGCAGCCAAGCTGACAGGGGGCTTGAGCAGTACTTC; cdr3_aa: CASSQADRGLEQYF
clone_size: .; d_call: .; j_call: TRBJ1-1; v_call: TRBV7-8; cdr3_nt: TGTGCCAGCCTTCCCGTCCGCAACACTGAAGCTTTCTTT; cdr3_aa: CASLPVRNTEAFF
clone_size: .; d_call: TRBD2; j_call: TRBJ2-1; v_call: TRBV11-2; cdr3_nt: TGTGCCAGCAGCACCCTAGCGGGAGAGGCGTACAATGAGCAGTTCTTC; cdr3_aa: CASSTLAGEAYNEQFF
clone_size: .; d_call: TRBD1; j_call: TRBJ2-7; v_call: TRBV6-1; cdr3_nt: TGTGCCAGCAGTGAAGCCCCGGGACAGGGAGGTTACGAGCAGTACTTC; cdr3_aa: CASSEAPGQGGYEQYF
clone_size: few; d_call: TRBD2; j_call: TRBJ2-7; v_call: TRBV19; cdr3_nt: TGTGCCAGTAGTATAGATTTAGGGGGACTAGCGGGAGCCGAGCAGTACTTC; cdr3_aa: CASSIDLGGLAGAEQYF
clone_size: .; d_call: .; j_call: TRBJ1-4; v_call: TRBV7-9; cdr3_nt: TGTGCCAGCAGCTTTGACGGGGGTAATGAAAAACTGTTTTTT; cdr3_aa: CASSFDGGNEKLFF
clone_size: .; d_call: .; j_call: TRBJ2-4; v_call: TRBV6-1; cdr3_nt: TGTGCCAGCAGTGAAAGCCGGGGAGGGGGCAACATTCAGTACTTC; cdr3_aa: CASSESRGGGNIQYF
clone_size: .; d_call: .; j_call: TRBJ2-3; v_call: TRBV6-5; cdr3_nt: TGTGCCAGCTGGTCGGGAGTTGCAGATACGCAGTATTTT; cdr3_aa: CASWSGVADTQYF
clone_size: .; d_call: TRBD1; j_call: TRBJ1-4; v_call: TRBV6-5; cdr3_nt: TGTGCCAGCAGTTACACGGGACAGTATACCGAAAAACTGTTTTTT; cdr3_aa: CASSYTGQYTEKLFF
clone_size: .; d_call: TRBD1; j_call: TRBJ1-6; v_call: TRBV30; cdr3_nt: TGTGCCTGGAGTAGAACAGGGGGATCACCCCTCCACTTT; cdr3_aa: CAWSRTGGSPLHF
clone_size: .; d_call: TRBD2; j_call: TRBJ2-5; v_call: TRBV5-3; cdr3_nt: TGTGCCAGAAGCTTGGCTTGCGGGGGAGTGATCGAGACCCAGTACTTC; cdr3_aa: CARSLACGGVIETQYF
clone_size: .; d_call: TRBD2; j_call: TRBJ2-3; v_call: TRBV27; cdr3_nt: TGTGCCAGCAGACAAGCGGGAGGGCCTTTCACAGATACGCAGTATTTT; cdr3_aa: CASRQAGGPFTDTQYF
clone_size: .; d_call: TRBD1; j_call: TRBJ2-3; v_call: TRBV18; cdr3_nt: TGTGCCAGCTCTCAAGGACAGGCAGATACGCAGTATTTT; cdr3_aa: CASSQGQADTQYF
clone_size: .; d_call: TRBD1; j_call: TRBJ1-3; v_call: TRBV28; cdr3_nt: TGTGCCAGCATGGCCGTGACAGGGACTGGAAACACCATATATTTT; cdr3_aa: CASMAVTGTGNTIYF
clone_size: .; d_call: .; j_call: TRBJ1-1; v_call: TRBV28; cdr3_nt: TGTGCCAGCAGCATCCAGGGCCTTATAGCCCAGGCTTTCTTT; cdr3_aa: CASSIQGLIAQAFF
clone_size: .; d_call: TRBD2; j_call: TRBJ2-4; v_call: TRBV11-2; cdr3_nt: TGTGCCAGCAGCCTAAACATACTAGCGGAAGTAGCCAAAAACATTCAGTACTTC; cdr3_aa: CASSLNILAEVAKNIQYF
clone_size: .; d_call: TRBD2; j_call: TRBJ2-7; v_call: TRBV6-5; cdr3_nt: TGTGCCAGCAGTTACTCCCTCGGCGGGAGATCCCACGAGCAGTACTTC; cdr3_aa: CASSYSLGGRSHEQYF
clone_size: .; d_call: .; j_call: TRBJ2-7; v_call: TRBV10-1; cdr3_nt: TGCGCCAGCAGTGAGTCCCAGGGCCGTTACGAGCAGTACTTC; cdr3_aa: CASSESQGRYEQYF
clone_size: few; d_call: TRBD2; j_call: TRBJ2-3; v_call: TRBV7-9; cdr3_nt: TGTGCCAGCAGCTTAGCCTCTAGCGGTCGCACAGATACGCAGTATTTT; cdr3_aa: CASSLASSGRTDTQYF
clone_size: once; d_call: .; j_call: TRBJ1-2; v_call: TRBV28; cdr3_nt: TGTGCCAGCAGACTATATACCCGGACAGCCGATGGCTACACCTTC; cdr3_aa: CASRLYTRTADGYTF
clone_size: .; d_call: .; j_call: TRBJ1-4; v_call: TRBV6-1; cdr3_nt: TGTGCCAGCAGGGCAGGGGCAACTAATGAAAAACTGTTTTTT; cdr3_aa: CASRAGATNEKLFF
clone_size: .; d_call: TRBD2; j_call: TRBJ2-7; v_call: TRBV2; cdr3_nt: TGTGCCAGCAGAGGACTAGCGGTGAACTACGAGCAGTACTTC; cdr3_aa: CASRGLAVNYEQYF
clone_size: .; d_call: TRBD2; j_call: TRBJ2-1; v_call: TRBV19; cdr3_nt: TGTGCCAGTAGTGAGACTAGCCGTGAGCAGTTCTTC; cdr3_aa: CASSETSREQFF
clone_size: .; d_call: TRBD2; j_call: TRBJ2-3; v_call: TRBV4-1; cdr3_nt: TGCGCCAGCAGCCAATCCGTCTTTAGCGGGAGGGCCGCAGATACGCAGTATTTT; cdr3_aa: CASSQSVFSGRAADTQYF
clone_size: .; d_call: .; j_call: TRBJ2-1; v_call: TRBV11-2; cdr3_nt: TGTGCCAGCAGCTTAAGACTTCTGAGTAGAGATGAGCAGTTCTTC; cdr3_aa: CASSLRLLSRDEQFF
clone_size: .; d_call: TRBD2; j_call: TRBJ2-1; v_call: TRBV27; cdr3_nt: TGTGCCAGCAGGACCCGGGGGGGGACTGGATACAATGAGCAGTTCTTC; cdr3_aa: CASRTRGGTGYNEQFF
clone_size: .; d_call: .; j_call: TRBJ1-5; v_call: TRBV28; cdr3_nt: TGTGCCAGCAGTTTATTACGGAGGAGCTCTCCCTATCAGAGGCTCTTCGGAAGGCAGCCCCAGCATTTT; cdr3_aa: CASSLLRRSSPYQRLFGRQPQHF
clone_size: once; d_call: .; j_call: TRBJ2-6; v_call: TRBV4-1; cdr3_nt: TGCGCCAGCAGCCAAGTCCCGAGCTCTGGGGCCAACGTCCTGACTTTC; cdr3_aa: CASSQVPSSGANVLTF
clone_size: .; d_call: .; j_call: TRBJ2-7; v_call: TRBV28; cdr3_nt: TGTGCCAGCAGAGCTATCGACAGCTTCGAGCAGTACTTC; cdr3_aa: CASRAIDSFEQYF
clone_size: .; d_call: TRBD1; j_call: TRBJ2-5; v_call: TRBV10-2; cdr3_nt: TGCGCCAGCAGTGACCTGGGACAGGGAGAAGAGACCCAGTACTTC; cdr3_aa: CASSDLGQGEETQYF
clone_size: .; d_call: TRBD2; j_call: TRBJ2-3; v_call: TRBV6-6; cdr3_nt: TGTGCCAGCGGGGCTAGCGGGAGGAAAGATACGCAGTATTTT; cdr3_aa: CASGASGRKDTQYF
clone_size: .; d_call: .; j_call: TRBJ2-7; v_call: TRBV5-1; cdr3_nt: TGCGCCAGCAGCGGACGCTCCTACGAGCAGTACTTC; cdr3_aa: CASSGRSYEQYF
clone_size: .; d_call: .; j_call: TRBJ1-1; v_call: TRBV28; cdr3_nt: TGTGCCAGCAGTTTCCGGGGTACCGATGAAGCTTTCTTT; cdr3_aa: CASSFRGTDEAFF
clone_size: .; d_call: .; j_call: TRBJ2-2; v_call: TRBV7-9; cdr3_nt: TGTGCCAGCAGCGTGGGGGCGCCCACCGGGGAGCTGTTTTTT; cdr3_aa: CASSVGAPTGELFF
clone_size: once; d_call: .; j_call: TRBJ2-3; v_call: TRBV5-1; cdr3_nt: TGCGCCAGCAGCTTTGGCGTAGATCGAATTACAGATACGCAGTATTTT; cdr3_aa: CASSFGVDRITDTQYF
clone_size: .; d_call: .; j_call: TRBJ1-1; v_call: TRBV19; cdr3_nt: TGTGCCAGTAGTATTTCCCGACATGAAAGTGAAGCTTTCTTT; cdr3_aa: CASSISRHESEAFF